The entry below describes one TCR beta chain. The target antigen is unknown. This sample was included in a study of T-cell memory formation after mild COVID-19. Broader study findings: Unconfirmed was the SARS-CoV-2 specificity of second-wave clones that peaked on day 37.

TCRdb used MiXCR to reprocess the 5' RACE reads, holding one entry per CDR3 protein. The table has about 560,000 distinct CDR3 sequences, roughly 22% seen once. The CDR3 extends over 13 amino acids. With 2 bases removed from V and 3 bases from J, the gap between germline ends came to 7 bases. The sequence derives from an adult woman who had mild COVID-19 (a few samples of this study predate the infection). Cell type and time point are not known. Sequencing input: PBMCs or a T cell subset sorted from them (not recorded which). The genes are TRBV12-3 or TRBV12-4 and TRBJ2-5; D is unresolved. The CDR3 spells CASSLKGKETQYF. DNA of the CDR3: TGTGCCAGCAGTTTAAAGGGAAAAGAGACCCAGTACTTC.